The T cell receptor (beta chain) described here comes from a study of breast tumors, draining lymph nodes, adjacent tissues. Findings and limits, study-wide: Data only fit, rather than demonstrated, lymph node origin of most tumor T cells. Compared with basal-like, luminal-like tumors shared significantly more repertoire with nontumor tissue. Tumors had less TCR diversity than lymph nodes, more than nontumor tissue.

The lymph nodes were axillary draining lymph nodes from breast cancer patients. The V and J ends lost 6 bases and 2 bases, in that order; junction bases with no gene match: 4. The CDR3 is 14 residues long. Germline V gene sequence: CDR1 SGHRS, CDR2 YFSETQ. TCRdb analysed the multiplex PCR reads with MiXCR anew, one entry per CDR3 protein. Seen here are 160,000 or so distinct CDR3 sequences, 30% to 40% observed once, and the top ten hold 3% to 4.5%. Note on this clonotype: The antigen is not known.

V usage is TRBV5-1 and J usage is TRBJ2-1, with 8 positions matching TRBD1. Sequencing used axillary lymph node tissue. This clonotype was sampled from a female donor with breast cancer. Some clones in this sample may be carry-over from other donors' samples. CDR3 region: CASMADRAYNEQFF. The CDR3 DNA reads as TGCGCCAGCATGGCGGACAGGGCCTACAATGAGCAGTTCTTC.